This T cell receptor (beta chain) was sequenced in a study of shared clonotypes between healthy human individuals. Findings of the study overall: Naive subsets generally had larger estimated richness than memory subsets. Clonotypes not shared had lower generation probabilities than those common to all four donors.

Healthy and HIV-negative, the adult donors had no recent acute infections or vaccinations. Replicate sorted-subset PCRs were loaded with roughly 200 ng DNA, roughly 33,000 T cell genomes. Assay used: immunoSEQ multiplex PCR; TCRdb lists only in-frame clones, some missing. The table includes 650,000 to 800,000 clones, approximately 77% detected once. Note on this clone: As yet, its antigen is unknown.

This receptor was obtained from a woman younger than 45 in good health. Sequenced material: memory CD4+ T cells sorted from blood. Subset given: CD45RA-negative fraction.

The CDR3 DNA sequence: TGTGCCAGCAGGTCGGGACTAGCTGCTTACGAGCAGTACTTC. It translates to CASRSGLAAYEQYF. V gene TRBV6-5 combines with J gene TRBJ2-7, with 9 positions matching TRBD2. Trimming took 6 bases from V and 4 from J; bases not matched to a gene: 7. This CDR3 region has 14 residues. The germline V gene has CDR1 MNHEY and CDR2 SVGAGI.